This passage covers 9 T cell receptor beta chains from one sample sequenced in a study of blood T cell repertoires in COVID-19. Profiling relied on immunoSEQ multiplex PCR, and the TCRdb table lists in-frame clones only, not all of them. Altogether some 340,000 clones are present, 85% being singletons, with the ten largest covering around 3.4%. The specimen was peripheral blood. The receptors were sampled from a woman between 18 and 29 years old with acute or convalescent COVID-19.

The chain has TRBV24-1 and TRBJ2-7, with D maybe TRBD2 (6 bases). Germline-derived CDR1 and CDR2 are KGHDR and SFDVKD. Trimming cost V 5 bases and J 3 bases, with 10 bases left between them. This CDR3 is 13 amino acids long. The CDR3 reads CATSARGGYEQYF. The DNA of the CDR3 is TGTGCCACCAGTGCACGGGGAGGCTACGAGCAGTACTTC.

This clone occurred once. The rearrangement uses TRBV24-1 and TRBJ2-1; D is unresolved. Germline loops: CDR1 KGHDR, CDR2 SFDVKD. This CDR3 comprises 15 residues. With 11 bases removed from V and 2 bases from J, the gap between germline ends came to 18 bases. CDR3: CAIQTHNQTYNEQFF. CDR3 DNA sequence: TGTGCCATCCAGACACACAACCAGACCTACAATGAGCAGTTCTTC.

The genes are TRBV7-3 and TRBJ2-3, with TRBD2 identical over 7 bases. The CDR3 runs 16 residues. Germline V gene lookup returns CDR1 SGHTA and CDR2 FQGTGA. With 0 bases clipped from V and 6 bases from J, the junction kept 9 bases outside the gene matches. The CDR3 is CASSLTTSPFWDTQYF. Written as DNA, the CDR3 is TGTGCCAGCAGCTTAACGACTAGCCCCTTCTGGGATACGCAGTATTTT.

This clone occurred a few times. This chain joins TRBV4-2 and TRBJ2-3, with 10 nucleotides matching TRBD1. In germline, CDR1 is LGHNA, CDR2 YNFKEQ. V lost 3 bases and J lost 6; bases outside the gene matches: 9. CDR3 size: 16 residues. The CDR3 loop is CASSHWGQGTYDTQYF. In DNA form, the CDR3 reads TGTGCCAGCAGCCATTGGGGACAGGGGACATACGATACGCAGTATTTT.

V usage is TRBV10-3 and J usage is TRBJ2-1, with TRBD2 identical over 7 bases. The V segment lost 0 bases and the J segment 7 bases; nucleotides outside the gene matches: 6. The CDR3 runs 15 residues. From germline, CDR1 is ENHRY and CDR2 SYGVKD. The CDR3: CAISESRESWNEQFF. CDR3 DNA sequence: TGTGCCATCAGTGAGTCGCGGGAGTCGTGGAATGAGCAGTTCTTC.

J is TRBJ2-1 and V is TRBV19, with 7 bases identical to TRBD1. The germline V gene encodes CDR1 LNHDA and CDR2 SQIVND (reference sequence). V was pared by 6 bases and J by 4 bases, with 9 bases of the junction left unmatched. The CDR3 loop spans 15 amino acids. Here the CDR3 DNA reads TGTGCCAGTAGGATGCAAGGGGGCGGTTACAATGAGCAGTTCTTC. It specifies CASRMQGGGYNEQFF.

There are a few counts of this clone. This chain connects TRBV4-1 to TRBJ2-3; 12 bases agree with TRBD1. The germline CDR1 and CDR2 sequences are MGHRA and YSYEKL. The junction had 9 bases not matched to a gene; V was cut back by 0 bases and J by 5 bases. The CDR3 contains 18 residues. The CDR3 DNA sequence: TGCGCCAGCAGCCAAGATCGCGGGACAGGGGGCGCCTTAGATACGCAGTATTTT. Translation gives CASSQDRGTGGALDTQYF.

V and J are TRBV7-9 and TRBJ1-5; 10 bases fit TRBD1. CDR3 size: 13 residues. Trimming took 8 bases from V and 7 from J; bases not matched to a gene: 5. Germline V gene lookup returns CDR1 SEHNR and CDR2 FQNEAQ (reference sequence). DNA for the CDR3: TGTGCCAGCGGACAGGGGGTAGGACAGCCCCAGCATTTT. Protein: CASGQGVGQPQHF.

The chain combines TRBV19 with TRBJ2-2, with 10 positions matching TRBD2. From germline, CDR1 is LNHDA and CDR2 SQIVND (reference sequence). V was clipped by 4 bases and J by 0 bases; unmatched bases: 2. The CDR3 is 16 amino acids. The CDR3 is CASSTGLAANTGELFF. The CDR3 region has the DNA TGTGCCAGTAGTACAGGACTAGCGGCGAACACCGGGGAGCTGTTTTTT.